Listed here is a single T cell receptor (beta chain). This entry is derived from a study of CXCR3-negative and CXCR3-positive naive CD8 T cells. Researchers prepared the TRB cDNA libraries using 5' RACE with UMI labels. TCRdb reprocessed the 5' RACE reads, keeping one entry per CDR3 protein, no DNA. The sample table includes over 100,000 distinct CDR3 sequences. Sample: naive CXCR3- CD8+ T cells from blood. The subset is: CD45RO-CCR7+CD27+CD95- naive CD8+ T cells lacking CXCR3 (TNR3-). The receptor was isolated from a human donor in good health. Some clones in this sample may be carry-over from other donors' samples.

The CDR3 loop is CASRYELHEQYF. The V call is TRBV14, the J call TRBJ2-7. Looked up from germline, CDR1 is SGHDN and CDR2 is FVKESK. CDR3 length equals 12 residues.